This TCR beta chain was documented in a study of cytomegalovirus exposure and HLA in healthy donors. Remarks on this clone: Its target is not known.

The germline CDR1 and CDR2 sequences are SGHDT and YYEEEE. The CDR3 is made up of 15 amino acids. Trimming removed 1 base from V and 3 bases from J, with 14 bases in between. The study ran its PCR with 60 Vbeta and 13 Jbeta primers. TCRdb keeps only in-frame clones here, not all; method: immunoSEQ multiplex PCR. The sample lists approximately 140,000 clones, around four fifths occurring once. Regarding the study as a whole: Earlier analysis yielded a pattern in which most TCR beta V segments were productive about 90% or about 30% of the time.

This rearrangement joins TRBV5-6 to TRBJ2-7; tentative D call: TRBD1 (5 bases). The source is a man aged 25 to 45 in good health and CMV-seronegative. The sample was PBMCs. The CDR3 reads CASSLPDRQLYEQYF. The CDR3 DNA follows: TGTGCCAGCAGCTTGCCTGACAGACAACTCTACGAGCAGTACTTC.